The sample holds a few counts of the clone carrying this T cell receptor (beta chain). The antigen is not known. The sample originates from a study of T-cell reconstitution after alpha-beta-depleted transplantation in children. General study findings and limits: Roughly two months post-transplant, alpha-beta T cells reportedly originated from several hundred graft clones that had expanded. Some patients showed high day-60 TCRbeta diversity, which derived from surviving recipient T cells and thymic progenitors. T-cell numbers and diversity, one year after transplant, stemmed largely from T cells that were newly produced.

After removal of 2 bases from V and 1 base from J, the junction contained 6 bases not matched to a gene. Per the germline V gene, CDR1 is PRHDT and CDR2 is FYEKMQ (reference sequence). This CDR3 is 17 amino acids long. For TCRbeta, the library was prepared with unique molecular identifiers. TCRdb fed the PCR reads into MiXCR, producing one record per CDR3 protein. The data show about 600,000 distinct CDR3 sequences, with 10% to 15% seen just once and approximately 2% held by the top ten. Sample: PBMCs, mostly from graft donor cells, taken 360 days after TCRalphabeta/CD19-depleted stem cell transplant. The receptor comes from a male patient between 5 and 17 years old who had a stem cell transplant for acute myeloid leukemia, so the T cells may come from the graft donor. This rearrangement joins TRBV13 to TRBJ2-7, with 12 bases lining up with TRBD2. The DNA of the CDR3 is TGTGCCAGCAGCTTAAGGCTCGGACTAGCGGGATCCTACGAGCAGTACTTC. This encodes CASSLRLGLAGSYEQYF.